The 10 T cell receptor beta chains presented below share a single source sample, sequenced in a study of T cells in Graves' hyperthyroidism and ophthalmopathy (dated by TCRdb to between 2018 and 2021). The library was produced with multiplex PCR. Sequencing was performed on an Illumina HiSeq 2000. Amplification of TCR beta CDR3 regions was carried out from RNA transcripts. For the first round of RT-PCR on the TCR CDR3, the HTBI primer set was used together with the Qiagen OneStep RT-PCR kit. TCRdb passed the public sequencing reads through fastp at Q25 and MiXCR, retaining productive beta sequences. Here each entry gathers all rows of one CDR3 protein and keeps the most common genes and DNA. The sample table contains roughly 380,000 distinct CDR3 sequences; only one count was recorded for about 14% of them. 11% of the sample is in the top ten clones. The source material was blood. The receptor source for this set is a woman aged 55-70 years with Graves' hyperthyroidism.

The chain has TRBV28 and TRBJ2-7, with 10 bases lining up with TRBD2. V was clipped by 6 bases and J by 4 bases; unmatched bases: 12. Germline values: CDR1 MDHEN, CDR2 SYDVKM. The CDR3 is made up of 16 amino acids. The chain's CDR3 is CASSGLAVSGDYEQYF. The DNA for the CDR3 is TGTGCCAGCAGCGGACTAGCGGTCTCGGGGGATTACGAGCAGTACTTC.

This clonotype was found many times. The V gene is TRBV18, the J gene TRBJ1-2; 9 bases map to TRBD1. The germline gives CDR1 KGHSH, CDR2 LQKENI. The length of the CDR3 is 15 residues. V lost 1 base to trimming and J lost 8 bases; unmatched junction nucleotides: 8. This CDR3 is CASSPLGTGSSGYTF. In DNA form, the CDR3 reads TGTGCCAGCTCACCACTAGGGACAGGGTCGTCCGGCTACACCTTC.

J is TRBJ1-1 and V is TRBV19; D remains unclear. Trimming left V 7 bases short and J 1 base short, with 10 bases between. Germline V gene sequence: CDR1 LNHDA, CDR2 SQIVND (reference sequence). The CDR3 totals 13 residues. The CDR3 nucleotides are TGTGCCAGTAAAGCACAGCAGAACACTGAAGCTTTCTTT. Its protein product is CASKAQQNTEAFF. Full variable domain (outside the CDR3, taken from reference TRBV19 and TRBJ1-1): DGGITQSPKYLFRKEGQNVTLSCEQNLNHDAMYWYRQDPGQGLRLIYYSQIVNDFQKGDIAEGYSVSREKKESFPLTVTSAQKNPTAFYLCASKAQQNTEAFFGQGTRLTVV.

The CDR3 DNA follows: TGTGCCAGCAGCACAAAAGGCTTGGCTAGAGCAGCGGAGGTATACAATGAGCAGTTCTTC. Protein sequence: CASSTKGLARAAEVYNEQFF. This chain connects TRBV7-3 to TRBJ2-1, with D perhaps matching TRBD2 (5 bases). In germline, CDR1 is SGHTA, CDR2 FQGTGA. The V end lost 5 bases, the J end lost 4 bases, and 30 bases lay between the germline ends. The CDR3 is 20 amino acids.

This clonotype was seen ten or more times. The chain carries TRBV3-1 and TRBJ2-6, with D uncertain. Germline V CDR1 and CDR2: LGHDT, YNNKEL (reference sequence). CDR3 length: 13 amino acids. Trimming took 3 bases from V and 3 from J, leaving 3 bases between them. CDR3 residues: CASSHGGANVLTF. Here the CDR3 DNA reads TGTGCCAGCAGCCATGGTGGGGCCAACGTCCTGACTTTC.

Many counts were recorded for this clonotype. The chain has TRBV29-1 and TRBJ2-5; D perhaps matches TRBD1 (5 bases). Germline lookup yields CDR1 SQVTM and CDR2 ANQGSEA. Between the trimmed V and J ends, which lost 1 base and 5 bases, there was a span of 14 bases. The CDR3 is 14 residues long. The CDR3 bases are TGCAGCGTTGAAGGGGTCCCAGGGCGGGAGACCCAGTACTTC. This translates into CSVEGVPGRETQYF.

This clonotype showed up just a few times. The V call is TRBV30, the J call TRBJ2-3, with D hard to call. Germline CDR1 reads GTSNPN; CDR2 reads SVGIG (reference sequence). The V gene lost 0 bases and the J gene lost 5 bases, with 9 bases spanning the gap. The CDR3 length is 13 residues. The CDR3 here is CAWSVGFRDTQYF. CDR3 in DNA: TGTGCCTGGAGTGTGGGATTCCGAGATACGCAGTATTTT.

This clonotype was counted at least ten times. The chain uses TRBV20-1 and TRBJ1-1; 7 bases fit TRBD1. The V gene's germline CDR1 is DFQATT and CDR2 SNEGSKA (reference sequence). This CDR3 contains 14 residues. The ends lost 4 bases at V and 1 base at J; junction bases unmatched: 6. The CDR3, as DNA: TGCAGTGCTATACAGGGGCTGGGGAACACTGAAGCTTTCTTT. This sequence encodes CSAIQGLGNTEAFF.

The V gene is TRBV30, the J gene TRBJ2-5; D is ambiguous. Germline-derived CDR1 and CDR2 are GTSNPN and SVGIG (reference sequence). The CDR3 is 14 amino acids. V gave up 4 bases and J gave up 1 base, with 13 bases separating them. CDR3 residues: CAWTSWEFQETQYF. The DNA of the CDR3 is TGTGCCTGGACCTCATGGGAATTCCAAGAGACCCAGTACTTC.

This clonotype was counted at least ten times. The gene calls are TRBV2 and TRBJ1-4; D perhaps matches TRBD1 (5 bases). Germline loops: CDR1 SNHLY, CDR2 FYNNEI. V was cut by 4 bases and J by 6 bases, with 15 bases left in between. The CDR3 has 15 amino acids. CDR3: CASSAPRGGDEKLFF. DNA for the CDR3: TGTGCCAGCAGTGCCCCCCGAGGAGGGGATGAAAAACTGTTTTTT.